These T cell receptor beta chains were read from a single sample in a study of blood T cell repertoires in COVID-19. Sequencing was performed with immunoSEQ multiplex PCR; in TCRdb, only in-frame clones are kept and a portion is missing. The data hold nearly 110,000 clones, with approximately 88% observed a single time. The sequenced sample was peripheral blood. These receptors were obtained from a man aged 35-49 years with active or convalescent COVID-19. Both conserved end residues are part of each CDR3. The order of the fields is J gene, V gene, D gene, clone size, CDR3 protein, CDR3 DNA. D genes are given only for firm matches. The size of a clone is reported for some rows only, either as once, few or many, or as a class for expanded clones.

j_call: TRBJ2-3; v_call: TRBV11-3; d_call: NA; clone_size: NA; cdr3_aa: CASSPQGGSDTQYF; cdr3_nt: TGTGCCAGCAGCCCTCAGGGAGGCTCAGATACGCAGTATTTT
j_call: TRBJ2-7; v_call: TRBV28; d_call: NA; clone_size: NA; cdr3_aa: CASTTGPYEQYF; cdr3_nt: TGTGCCAGCACAACAGGCCCCTACGAGCAGTACTTC
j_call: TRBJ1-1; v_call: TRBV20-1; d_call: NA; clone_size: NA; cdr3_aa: CSARDTLEAFF; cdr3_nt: TGCAGTGCTAGAGACACTCTGGAAGCTTTCTTT
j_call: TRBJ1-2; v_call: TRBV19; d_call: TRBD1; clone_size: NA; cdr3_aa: CASYDRGRGANYGYTF; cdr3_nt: TGTGCCAGTTATGACAGGGGGCGCGGGGCTAACTATGGCTACACCTTC
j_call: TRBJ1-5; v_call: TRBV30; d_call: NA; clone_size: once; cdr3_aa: CAWTVHSNQPQHF; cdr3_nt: TGTGCCTGGACAGTTCATAGCAATCAGCCCCAGCATTTT
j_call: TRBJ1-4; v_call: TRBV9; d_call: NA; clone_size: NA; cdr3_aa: CASSVDVQKEKLFF; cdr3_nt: TGTGCCAGCAGCGTAGATGTCCAGAAGGAAAAACTGTTTTTT
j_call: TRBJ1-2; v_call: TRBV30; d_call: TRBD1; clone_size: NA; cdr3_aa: CALDRIYGYTF; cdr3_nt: TGTGCCTTGGACAGGATCTATGGCTACACCTTC
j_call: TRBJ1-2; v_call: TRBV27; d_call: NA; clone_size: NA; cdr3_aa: CASSLKLRYGYTF; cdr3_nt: TGTGCCAGCAGTTTGAAGCTTCGCTATGGCTACACCTTC
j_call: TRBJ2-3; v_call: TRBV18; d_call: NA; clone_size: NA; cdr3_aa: CASSRQGGADTQYF; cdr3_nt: TGTGCCAGCTCACGACAGGGAGGAGCAGATACGCAGTATTTT
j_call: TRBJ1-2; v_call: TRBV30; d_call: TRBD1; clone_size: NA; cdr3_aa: CAWSGQGGNGYTF; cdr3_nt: TGTGCCTGGAGTGGACAGGGGGGGAATGGCTACACCTTC
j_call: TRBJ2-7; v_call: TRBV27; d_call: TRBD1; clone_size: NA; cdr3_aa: CASSFRGQYYEQYF; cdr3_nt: TGTGCCAGCAGTTTCCGGGGACAGTACTACGAGCAGTACTTC
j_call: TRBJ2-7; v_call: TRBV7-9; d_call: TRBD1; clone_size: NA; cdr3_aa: CASSTPPGQPTPTYEQYF; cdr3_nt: TGTGCCAGCAGTACTCCACCGGGACAGCCGACACCTACGTACGAGCAGTACTTC
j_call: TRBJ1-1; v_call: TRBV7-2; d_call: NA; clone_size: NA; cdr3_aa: CASSGFGREGNTEAFF; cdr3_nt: TGTGCCAGCAGTGGGTTCGGACGGGAGGGGAACACTGAAGCTTTCTTT
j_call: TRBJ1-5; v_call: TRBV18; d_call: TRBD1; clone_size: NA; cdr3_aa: CASSPGTGPSNQPQHF; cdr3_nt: TGTGCCAGCTCACCAGGGACAGGGCCGAGCAATCAGCCCCAGCATTTT
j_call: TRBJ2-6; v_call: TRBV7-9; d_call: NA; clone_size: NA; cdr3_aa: CASSSGSGANVLTF; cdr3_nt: TGTGCCAGCAGCTCAGGGTCTGGGGCCAACGTCCTGACTTTC